This is a list of T cell receptor beta chains from one sample in a study of cytomegalovirus exposure and HLA in healthy donors. TCRdb's copy holds only in-frame clones and misses some; the assay was immunoSEQ multiplex PCR. Here the sample spans about 76,000 clones, approximately 95% being singletons. The sample comprised PBMCs. These receptors originate from a man younger than 35 in good health and CMV-seropositive. CDR3s include the opening cysteine and the closing phenylalanine or tryptophan. D genes are given only for firm matches. The size field is filled for only some rows; it gives once, few, many or a size class.

TRBJ1-2	TRBV5-1	once	-	CASRTGSTEGYTF	TGCGCCAGCAGAACAGGGAGTACTGAGGGCTACACCTTC
TRBJ2-7	TRBV5-4	-	-	CASSGAGLSSYEQYF	TGTGCCAGCAGCGGTGCGGGACTTAGCTCCTACGAGCAGTACTTC
TRBJ2-4	TRBV19	-	-	CASKPGLAKNIQYF	TGTGCCAGTAAGCCGGGACTAGCCAAAAACATTCAGTACTTC
TRBJ1-5	TRBV6-6	-	-	CASSYSGAYNQPQHF	TGTGCCAGCAGTTACTCTGGGGCCTACAATCAGCCCCAGCATTTT
TRBJ2-7	TRBV28	-	TRBD2	CASRGPGLAGAYEQYF	TGTGCCAGCAGAGGACCGGGACTAGCGGGGGCCTACGAGCAGTACTTC
TRBJ2-7	TRBV10-1	-	TRBD1	CASSAGTATTYEQYF	TGCGCCAGCAGTGCAGGGACAGCGACCACCTACGAGCAGTACTTC
TRBJ1-1	TRBV16	-	-	CASSQSGGEGNTEAFF	TGTGCCAGCAGCCAATCGGGGGGTGAGGGGAACACTGAAGCTTTCTTT
TRBJ2-7	TRBV6-5	-	TRBD1	CASSRQGSNEQYF	TGTGCCAGCAGCCGACAGGGGAGCAACGAGCAGTACTTC
TRBJ2-7	TRBV29-1	-	-	CSVEDLGQATF	TGCAGCGTTGAAGATCTAGGCCAAGCCACGTTC
TRBJ2-7	TRBV6-5	-	TRBD2	CASSLGLAGNYEQYF	TGTGCCAGCAGCCTCGGACTAGCGGGGAACTACGAGCAGTACTTC
TRBJ1-1	TRBV28	-	-	CASMTGAEAFF	TGTGCCAGCATGACCGGGGCTGAAGCTTTCTTT
TRBJ2-2	TRBV11-1	-	TRBD2	CASSLGGVIRADTGELFF	TGTGCCAGCAGCTTGGGGGGGGTGATCAGGGCGGACACCGGGGAGCTGTTTTTT
TRBJ2-2	TRBV2	-	-	CASSEYQDTGELFF	TGTGCCAGCAGTGAATATCAGGACACCGGGGAGCTGTTTTTT
TRBJ1-4	TRBV11-2	-	TRBD1	CASSQVRDRGGKLFF	TGTGCCAGCAGCCAAGTCCGGGACAGGGGTGGAAAACTGTTTTTT
TRBJ2-2	TRBV30	-	TRBD2	CAWSVPPGLAGAKGELFF	TGTGCCTGGAGTGTACCCCCCGGACTAGCGGGAGCCAAGGGGGAGCTGTTTTTT
TRBJ1-2	TRBV5-1	few	-	CASKKTSTDNYGYTF	TGCGCCAGCAAAAAAACGTCGACAGATAACTATGGCTACACCTTC
TRBJ2-2	TRBV11-2	-	TRBD2	CASSSRTSGSKTGELFF	TGTGCCAGCAGCTCCCGGACTAGCGGGAGTAAAACCGGGGAGCTGTTTTTT
TRBJ2-2	TRBV2	-	TRBD1	CASLDRGRTGELFF	TGTGCCAGCTTAGACAGGGGAAGGACCGGGGAGCTGTTTTTT
TRBJ2-7	TRBV7-9	-	TRBD2	CASSDTSGSPTQQYF	TGTGCCAGCAGCGACACTAGCGGGAGTCCTACGCAGCAGTACTTC
TRBJ2-3	TRBV5-1	-	TRBD2	CASRLSTGGTDTQYF	TGCGCCAGCAGGCTATCAACGGGAGGGACAGATACGCAGTATTTT
TRBJ2-3	TRBV7-8	-	-	CASSQLESTDTQYF	TGTGCCAGCAGCCAACTAGAGAGCACAGATACGCAGTATTTT
TRBJ2-7	TRBV14	-	TRBD2	CASSLGTSGRAYEQYF	TGTGCCAGCAGCCTTGGGACTAGCGGGAGGGCCTACGAGCAGTACTTC
TRBJ2-7	TRBV6-5	-	-	CASSYRLGSYEQYF	TGTGCCAGCAGTTACAGGCTAGGTTCCTACGAGCAGTACTTC
TRBJ1-1	TRBV29-1	-	TRBD1	CSVEGVRPPDRVTEAFF	TGCAGCGTTGAGGGTGTTCGCCCCCCGGACAGGGTCACTGAAGCTTTCTTT
TRBJ2-1	TRBV30	-	-	CAWNDWGRVNEQFF	TGTGCCTGGAACGACTGGGGGCGCGTCAATGAGCAGTTCTTC
TRBJ1-5	TRBV7-6	-	-	CASSLGREQPQHF	TGTGCCAGCAGCTTAGGACGGGAACAGCCCCAGCATTTT
TRBJ1-5	TRBV5-1	-	-	CASSLGEDGQPQHF	TGCGCCAGCAGCTTGGGCGAAGACGGGCAGCCCCAGCATTTT
TRBJ1-1	TRBV6-1	-	TRBD1	CASRTGKNTEAFF	TGTGCCAGCAGGACAGGGAAGAACACTGAAGCTTTCTTT